The 22 T cell receptor beta chains given below trace back to one sample, sequenced in a study of T cells expressing NK-cell markers. With the 5' RACE reads reprocessed, TCRdb shows one record per CDR3 protein and no DNA. Seen in this sample are fewer than 400,000 distinct CDR3 sequences; the ten most common clones hold 5% to 5.5%. Source material: blood T cells: a sorted CD56 or NKG2C T cell subset, CD4+ or CD8+ T cells, or bulk PBMC T cells (not recorded which). These receptors came from a man aged 18 to 69 in good health.

This chain links TRBV7-3 with TRBJ2-1. Germline-derived CDR1 and CDR2 are SGHTA and FQGTGA. This CDR3 region has 15 residues. The CDR3 protein is CASSNTPSSYNEQFF. Full variable domain (remainder filled in from reference TRBV7-3 and TRBJ2-1): GAGVSQTPSNKVTEKGKYVELRCDPISGHTALYWYRQSLGQGPEFLIYFQGTGAADDSGLPNDRFFAVRPEGSVSTLKIQRTERGDSAVYLCASSNTPSSYNEQFFGPGTRLTVL.

CDR3 loop: CASQEPDRAAQYF. V is TRBV5-1 and J is TRBJ2-5; the TRBD1 assignment by TCRdb is unverifiable without DNA. CDR3 length: 13 amino acids. Germline CDR1 reads SGHRS; CDR2 reads YFSETQ.

V is TRBV27 and J is TRBJ2-3; absent DNA, TCRdb's TRBD1 call cannot be checked. CDR1 MNHEY and CDR2 SMNVEV come from the germline V gene (reference sequence). This CDR3 is 17 amino acids long. The CDR3 sequence is CASSLLPGQLATDTQYF.

V and J are TRBV23-1 and TRBJ2-5; TCRdb calls TRBD2, which cannot be checked without DNA. TRBV23-1 is an open reading frame, and its role is uncertain. This CDR3 region has 16 residues. The CDR3 is CASSQYLRGGQETQYF.

The V call is TRBV2, the J call TRBJ2-1; TCRdb selects TRBD1, and the lack of DNA leaves this call unchecked. CDR3 size: 15 residues. Germline values: CDR1 SNHLY, CDR2 FYNNEI. CDR3 residues: CASTFDRAGSNEQFF. The whole variable domain, remainder taken from reference TRBV2 and TRBJ2-1, is EPEVTQTPSHQVTQMGQEVILRCVPISNHLYFYWYRQILGQKVEFLVSFYNNEISEKSEIFDDQFSVERPDGSNFTLKIRSTKLEDSAMYFCASTFDRAGSNEQFFGPGTRLTVL.

The rearrangement links TRBV12-3 or TRBV12-4 to TRBJ2-5; TCRdb picks TRBD2, but there is no DNA to check that call. This CDR3 spans 14 amino acids. The CDR3 loop is CASSLLAVKETQYF.

The chain is built from TRBV6-1 and TRBJ2-3; TCRdb names TRBD2, which stays unverified in the absence of DNA. The germline gives CDR1 MNHNS, CDR2 SASEGT. The CDR3 runs to 16 residues. The CDR3 sequence: CASSDPGLKATDTQYF.

J is TRBJ2-7 and V is TRBV2; TCRdb names TRBD2, which stays unverified in the absence of DNA. The CDR3 sequence is 15 residues long. Germline lookup yields CDR1 SNHLY and CDR2 FYNNEI. CDR3: CASSEPRRGTYEQYF.

The CDR3 sequence: CSTSSGGGQETQYF. The chain recombines TRBV20-1 with TRBJ2-5; absent DNA, TCRdb's TRBD2 call cannot be checked. The CDR3 is 14 residues long. The germline V gene has CDR1 DFQATT and CDR2 SNEGSKA (reference sequence).

The rearrangement links TRBV15 to TRBJ2-1; without DNA, the TCRdb call of TRBD1 cannot be checked. This CDR3 has 13 residues. Germline V gene sequence: CDR1 LNHNV, CDR2 YYDKDF (reference sequence). The CDR3 sequence: CATSRGGGLEQFF.

The chain employs TRBV19 and TRBJ2-7; the D call of TRBD1 rests on TCRdb alone, since no DNA is present to check it. CDR1 and CDR2 (germline): LNHDA, SQIVND (reference sequence). There are 15 residues in the CDR3. The CDR3 sequence is CASSIAPGGRNEQYF.

CDR3 sequence reads: CASSLQGGYEQYF. The chain has TRBV5-6 and TRBJ2-7; TCRdb selects TRBD1, and the lack of DNA leaves this call unchecked. The CDR3 covers 13 residues. Germline V gene data show CDR1 as SGHDT and CDR2 as YYEEEE.

The chain carries TRBV5-1 and TRBJ2-4; TCRdb lists TRBD2, though no DNA is available to test this call. Germline CDR1 reads SGHRS; CDR2 reads YFSETQ. CDR3 length: 21 amino acids. CDR3 residues: CASSYGATSGGPPSAKNIQYF.

The chain uses TRBV20-1 and TRBJ2-1; TCRdb outputs TRBD1, but without DNA this stays unchecked. This CDR3 is 13 amino acids long. CDR1 is DFQATT, CDR2 SNEGSKA, per germline (reference sequence). CDR3: CSAGAGAYNEQFF.

The chain is built from TRBV5-5 and TRBJ2-2; as DNA is missing, the TRBD2 call by TCRdb cannot be tested. Germline CDR1 is SGHKS and CDR2 is YYEKEE (reference sequence). This CDR3 region has 15 residues. This CDR3 reads CASSLSLVGPGELFF.

The rearrangement uses TRBV6-5 and TRBJ2-7; TCRdb outputs TRBD1, but without DNA this stays unchecked. The germline V gene has CDR1 MNHEY and CDR2 SVGAGI. The CDR3 totals 12 residues. The CDR3 here is CASSYGQDKQYF.

The chain carries TRBV7-2 and TRBJ2-3; TCRdb outputs TRBD2, but without DNA this stays unchecked. Germline loops: CDR1 SGHTA, CDR2 FQGNSA. This CDR3 contains 16 residues. CDR3 residues: CASSERPAGSTDTQYF.

The chain employs TRBV5-4 and TRBJ2-1; as DNA is missing, the TRBD1 call by TCRdb cannot be tested. This CDR3 comprises 15 residues. The germline gives CDR1 SGHNT, CDR2 YYREEE (reference sequence). CDR3 residues: CASSSQDRGRNEQFF.

J is TRBJ1-2 and V is TRBV18. Germline values: CDR1 KGHSH, CDR2 LQKENI. There are 13 residues in the CDR3. The CDR3 is CASSPEIKTGYTF.

The rearrangement links TRBV6-4 to TRBJ1-1; TCRdb selects TRBD1, and the lack of DNA leaves this call unchecked. CDR3 length: 14 amino acids. Per the germline V gene, CDR1 is MRHNA and CDR2 is SNTAGT. The CDR3 protein is CASSPRAWEGEAFF.

The genes are TRBV7-8 and TRBJ1-1. The CDR3 loop spans 13 amino acids. CDR1 SGHVS and CDR2 FQNEAQ come from the germline V gene. CDR3 loop: CASSLKRDTEAFF.

V and J are TRBV15 and TRBJ1-2; TCRdb returns TRBD1, unconfirmable since there is no DNA. CDR3 length: 17 amino acids. Germline CDR1 is LNHNV and CDR2 is YYDKDF (reference sequence). CDR3 protein: CATSRDGRHRRRGGYTF.